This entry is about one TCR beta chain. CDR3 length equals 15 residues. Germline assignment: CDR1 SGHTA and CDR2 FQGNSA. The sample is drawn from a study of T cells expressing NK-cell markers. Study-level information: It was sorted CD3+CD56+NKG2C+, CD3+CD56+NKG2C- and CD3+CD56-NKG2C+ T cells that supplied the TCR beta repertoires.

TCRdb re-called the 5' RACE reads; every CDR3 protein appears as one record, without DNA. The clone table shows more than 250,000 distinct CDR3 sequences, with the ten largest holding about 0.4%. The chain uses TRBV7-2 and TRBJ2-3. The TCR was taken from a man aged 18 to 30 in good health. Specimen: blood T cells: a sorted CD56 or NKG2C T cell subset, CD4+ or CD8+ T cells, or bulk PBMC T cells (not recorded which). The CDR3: CASSLGNRARDTQYF.